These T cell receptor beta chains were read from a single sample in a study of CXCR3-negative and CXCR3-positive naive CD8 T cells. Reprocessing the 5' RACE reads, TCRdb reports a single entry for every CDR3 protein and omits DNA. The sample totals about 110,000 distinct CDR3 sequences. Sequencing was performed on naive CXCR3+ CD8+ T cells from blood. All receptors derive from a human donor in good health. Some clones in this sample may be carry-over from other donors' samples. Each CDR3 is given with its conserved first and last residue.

CDR3: CASTQGELNYGYTF
J: TRBJ1-2
V: TRBV28

CDR3: CSARDLGGTEYNEQFF
J: TRBJ2-1
V: TRBV20-1

CDR3: CATGRGAHEQYF
J: TRBJ2-7
V: TRBV19

CDR3: CASSIRNPTGELFF
J: TRBJ2-2
V: TRBV5-1

CDR3: CASSLAEGLVGYTF
J: TRBJ1-2
V: TRBV7-9

CDR3: CSARASGYEQYF
J: TRBJ2-7
V: TRBV20-1

CDR3: CATSRERGMNTEAFF
J: TRBJ1-1
V: TRBV15

CDR3: CAIRELGDADTQYF
J: TRBJ2-3
V: TRBV10-3

CDR3: CASSFPWMETQYF
J: TRBJ2-5
V: TRBV12-3/TRBV12-4

CDR3: CASSEPRDRGPDEQFF
J: TRBJ2-1
V: TRBV10-1

CDR3: CASTPAREGRDTQYF
J: TRBJ2-3
V: TRBV19

CDR3: CSVLDRGGRGNQPQHF
J: TRBJ1-5
V: TRBV29-1

CDR3: CSVGMDSRGFFDYGYTF
J: TRBJ1-2
V: TRBV29-1

CDR3: CASSEDYLGLGGNEQFF
J: TRBJ2-1
V: TRBV5-1

CDR3: CSAKTGGHYEQYF
J: TRBJ2-7
V: TRBV20-1

CDR3: CASSLAGSFSSENTGELFF
J: TRBJ2-2
V: TRBV7-6

CDR3: CASSLGATGAYEQYF
J: TRBJ2-7
V: TRBV7-6

CDR3: CAILRQDSYEQYF
J: TRBJ2-7
V: TRBV10-3

CDR3: CASNPTGETEAFF
J: TRBJ1-1
V: TRBV6-6

CDR3: CSTTGAVSYNEQFF
J: TRBJ2-1
V: TRBV29-1

CDR3: CASSERDGFPNGYTF
J: TRBJ1-2
V: TRBV11-2

CDR3: CSVTNPEGAGDTQYF
J: TRBJ2-3
V: TRBV29-1

CDR3: CASSLLGQGRYEQYF
J: TRBJ2-7
V: TRBV7-9

CDR3: CASSYPQGEQYF
J: TRBJ2-7
V: TRBV27

CDR3: CASSGGNYEQYF
J: TRBJ2-7
V: TRBV7-9

CDR3: CASSLGQGASEQFF
J: TRBJ2-1
V: TRBV5-1

CDR3: CASSLGQGACEQYF
J: TRBJ2-7
V: TRBV5-1

CDR3: CASSVEGQGVTEQFF
J: TRBJ2-1
V: TRBV9

CDR3: CASSPDGNYEQYF
J: TRBJ2-7
V: TRBV18

CDR3: CASSLYWQAANTYEQYF
J: TRBJ2-7
V: TRBV5-5

CDR3: CSVEGWGEDEQFF
J: TRBJ2-1
V: TRBV29-1

CDR3: CASTLGGRETQYF
J: TRBJ2-5
V: TRBV6-6

CDR3: CSADGDSDVTEAFF
J: TRBJ1-1
V: TRBV29-1

CDR3: CASSQSHRPYEQYF
J: TRBJ2-7
V: TRBV23-1

CDR3: CATSRPLGGPDEQFF
J: TRBJ2-1
V: TRBV15

CDR3: CASSFFWAVPGSGANVLTF
J: TRBJ2-6
V: TRBV7-9

CDR3: CATSAQGRDRVGNEQFF
J: TRBJ2-1
V: TRBV15

CDR3: CASSLSRIVGTEAFF
J: TRBJ1-1
V: TRBV2

CDR3: CASSLAGVGDNQPQHF
J: TRBJ1-5
V: TRBV12-3/TRBV12-4

CDR3: CASSQAWRGNQPQHF
J: TRBJ1-5
V: TRBV4-1

CDR3: CASLNGGGYNEQFF
J: TRBJ2-1
V: TRBV7-9

CDR3: CATSDLPLAATRGSTEAFF
J: TRBJ1-1
V: TRBV24-1

CDR3: CASSLGTVYNEQFF
J: TRBJ2-1
V: TRBV13

CDR3: CASSPTGTGYNEQFF
J: TRBJ2-1
V: TRBV28

CDR3: CASSQDSETTDTQYF
J: TRBJ2-3
V: TRBV4-3